The clone carrying this TCR beta chain was counted many times. Its antigen is currently unknown. The sample is drawn from a study of identical twins. Whole-study findings and limits: Twin pairs' shared out-of-frame alpha sequences were enriched in low generation probability. Zero-insertion analyses were open to partial confounding by invariant MAIT and iNKT cells. Fewer insertions characterized abundant cord blood beta clonotypes, whereas memory repertoires showed none.

TCRdb re-called the 5' RACE reads through MiXCR, storing one row per CDR3 protein. The sample records fewer than 650,000 distinct CDR3 sequences, under 8.5% being singletons. The germline CDR1 and CDR2 sequences are MGHRA and YSYEKL. This CDR3 contains 15 residues. Trimming removed 4 bases from V and 2 bases from J; junction bases left unmatched: 6. The same data also went into a second study, on yellow fever vaccine responses in identical twins.

The sequenced material came from PBMCs. This receptor was taken from a woman aged 18-35 years in good health. The chain uses TRBV4-1 and TRBJ2-7, with 9 bases identical to TRBD2. DNA for the CDR3: TGCGCCAGCAGCCGAGCAGCGGGAGGAACCTACGAGCAGTACTTC. Its protein is CASSRAAGGTYEQYF.